This T cell receptor beta chain derives from a study of cytomegalovirus exposure and HLA in healthy donors. General study results and limits: Reported performance of the classifier showed diagnosis of cytomegalovirus status with high specificity and sensitivity.

Notes on this clone: No antigen is known for it.

The repertoire was sequenced with immunoSEQ multiplex PCR; TCRdb's copy has only in-frame clones and lacks some. Among about 180,000 clones, approximately 87% were seen once, and the ten largest hold roughly 1.4%. The donors were in the 120-subject validation cohort, distinct from the approximately 700-subject first cohort. Specimen: PBMCs. This TCR derives from a woman in her twenties or thirties in good health and CMV-seronegative.

CDR3 amino acids: CASSVPRGSEKLFF. In DNA, the CDR3 is TGTGCCAGTAGTGTCCCGAGGGGGAGTGAAAAACTGTTTTTT. The chain employs TRBV19 and TRBJ1-4; tentative D call: TRBD1 (6 bases). The CDR3 contains 14 residues. Germline V lookup: CDR1 LNHDA, CDR2 SQIVND (reference sequence). V lost 5 bases to trimming and J lost 7 bases, with 14 bases between them. Filled out from reference TRBV19 and TRBJ1-4, the complete variable domain reads DGGITQSPKYLFRKEGQNVTLSCEQNLNHDAMYWYRQDPGQGLRLIYYSQIVNDFQKGDIAEGYSVSREKKESFPLTVTSAQKNPTAFYLCASSVPRGSEKLFFGSGTQLSVL.